This TCR beta chain was identified in a study of T cell changes during pregnancy in multiple sclerosis. This clone has just a few counts. The trim removed 6 bases at V and 3 bases at J, leaving 0 bases unmatched. Germline V gene lookup returns CDR1 LNHDA and CDR2 SQIVND (reference sequence). The CDR3 has 14 amino acids. The assay was immunoSEQ multiplex PCR, and TCRdb's table has in-frame clones only and misses some. The sample contains 45,000 to 60,000 clones, 70% to 90% of which appear only once. The TCR was taken from a female donor with multiple sclerosis, enrolled in a pregnancy study. Sequenced here: peripheral blood, sampled in the first trimester of pregnancy. This chain connects TRBV19 to TRBJ2-2; TRBD2 matches at 11 bases. Here the CDR3 DNA reads TGTGCCAGTAGGACTAGCGGGGACACCGGGGAGCTGTTTTTT. Translated, it gives CASRTSGDTGELFF.